Each of the 21 T cell receptor beta chains below was sequenced from the same sample in a study of T cell repertoires in cytomegalovirus infection. One entry per CDR3 protein results from TCRdb running MiXCR on the reads. This sample has around 570,000 distinct CDR3 sequences, with around two fifths found just once. These receptors lack a known antigen. The material was cultured PBMCs, obtained from culture after CMV antigen stimulation. Every receptor here comes from a human donor in good health (CMV status not recorded). Some clones in this sample may be carry-over from other donors' samples.

The chain recombines TRBV4-1 with TRBJ1-3; D remains ambiguous. Germline V gives CDR1 MGHRA, CDR2 YSYEKL. CDR3 size: 14 residues. V gave up 3 bases and J gave up 10 bases, with 16 bases separating them. The CDR3 loop is CASSQLSYSPTIYF. The CDR3, as DNA: TGCGCCAGCAGCCAGCTTTCGTACAGTCCGACCATATATTTT.

The chain uses TRBV20-1 and TRBJ2-3; 8 bases agree with TRBD2. This CDR3 spans 14 amino acids. The ends lost 3 bases at V and 2 bases at J; junction bases unmatched: 4. Germline V lookup: CDR1 DFQATT, CDR2 SNEGSKA (reference sequence). Here the CDR3 reads CSASGGAHTDTQYF. Here the CDR3 DNA reads TGCAGTGCTAGCGGGGGGGCCCACACAGATACGCAGTATTTT.

This chain joins TRBV6-1 and TRBJ1-1; D is unclear. The germline V and J ends were trimmed by 0 bases and 4 bases, with 12 bases remaining between them. Per germline, CDR1 MNHNS and CDR2 SASEGT. The CDR3 covers 15 residues. CDR3: CASSEALGSSTEAFF. The CDR3, as DNA: TGTGCCAGCAGTGAAGCGTTGGGGTCCAGCACTGAAGCTTTCTTT.

This clonotype has just a few counts. The V call is TRBV7-9, the J call TRBJ1-1; D unclear. Germline lookup yields CDR1 SEHNR and CDR2 FQNEAQ (reference sequence). This CDR3 has 14 residues. Deletions cut 2 bases from V and 10 bases from J, with 17 bases between. CDR3 residues: CASSLLGPYDLAFF. The CDR3 DNA reads as TGTGCCAGCAGCTTATTGGGCCCGTATGATTTAGCTTTCTTT.

This clonotype was seen only a few times. The chain employs TRBV7-8 and TRBJ1-1; no definite D call. CDR1 and CDR2 (germline): SGHVS, FQNEAQ. Trimming took 5 bases from V and 5 from J, leaving 6 bases between them. CDR3 size: 11 residues. CDR3 region: CASSPVTEAFF. Here the CDR3 DNA reads TGTGCCAGCAGCCCAGTGACTGAAGCTTTCTTT.

This clonotype was detected many times. V usage is TRBV7-2 and J usage is TRBJ2-5, with a weak D call TRBD2 (6 bases). Germline values: CDR1 SGHTA, CDR2 FQGNSA. The CDR3 sequence is 14 residues long. The V end lost 6 bases, the J end lost 4 bases, and 15 bases lay between the germline ends. CDR3 region: CASRARGTGETQYF. The CDR3 bases are TGTGCCAGCAGGGCCCGGGGGACGGGAGAGACCCAGTACTTC.

The chain employs TRBV5-1 and TRBJ1-1; D unclear. CDR3 size: 16 residues. The V end was cut by 2 bases, the J end by 0 bases, with 14 bases between. CDR1 SGHRS and CDR2 YFSETQ come from the germline V gene. The CDR3 DNA sequence: TGCGCCAGCAGCTTCGGACGCACCACCCTGAACACTGAAGCTTTCTTT. Protein product: CASSFGRTTLNTEAFF.

The chain couples TRBV6-1 to TRBJ1-5; 9 bases fit TRBD1. Germline V lookup: CDR1 MNHNS, CDR2 SASEGT. The trim removed 5 bases at V and 7 bases at J, leaving 6 bases unmatched. The CDR3 length is 14 residues. The CDR3 DNA sequence: TGTGCCAGCAGTAACCAACAGGGGGCCCAGCCCCAGCATTTT. Protein product: CASSNQQGAQPQHF.

The V call is TRBV29-1, the J call TRBJ2-5; 9 bases are a match to TRBD1. Germline values: CDR1 SQVTM, CDR2 ANQGSEA. This CDR3 contains 14 residues. With V trimmed by 7 bases and J by 4 bases, 10 bases remained unmatched. CDR3: CSGFTGGGGETQYF. The CDR3 DNA reads TGCAGCGGGTTTACAGGGGGCGGAGGAGAGACCCAGTACTTC.

The table lists this clonotype with a few counts. V is TRBV6-6 and J is TRBJ2-1, with D unclear. The CDR3 contains 13 residues. The germline gives CDR1 MNHNY, CDR2 SVGAGI (reference sequence). The V end was cut by 0 bases, the J end by 10 bases, with 10 bases between. The CDR3 DNA reads TGTGCCAGCAGTTACTCTCCTGAGTACGAGCAGTTCTTC. This gives the protein CASSYSPEYEQFF.

J is TRBJ2-7 and V is TRBV7-9; D might be TRBD1 or TRBD2, each matching 6 bases. The CDR3 sequence is 15 residues long. CDR1 is SEHNR, CDR2 FQNEAQ, per germline (reference sequence). V lost 0 bases and J lost 0, with 9 bases in between. CDR3 in amino acids: CASSLAGGLSYEQYF. The CDR3 DNA is TGTGCCAGCAGCTTAGCGGGGGGCCTCTCCTACGAGCAGTACTTC.

The chain carries TRBV14 and TRBJ2-7; 11 bases match TRBD2. The junction had 9 bases not matched to a gene; V was cut back by 6 bases and J by 2 bases. The length of the CDR3 is 16 residues. Germline CDR1 SGHDN, CDR2 FVKESK. The chain's CDR3 is CASSLLAGGTPYEQYF. In DNA, the CDR3 is TGTGCCAGCAGTTTGCTAGCGGGGGGAACCCCCTACGAGCAGTACTTC.

The chain links TRBV19 to TRBJ2-6; D not certain. V was trimmed by 8 bases and J by 0 bases, leaving 17 bases between them. The CDR3 extends over 17 amino acids. The germline CDR1 and CDR2 sequences are LNHDA and SQIVND (reference sequence). The CDR3 DNA sequence: TGTGCCAGTTCTAAGGGTCCCTCAGCCTCTGGGGCCAACGTCCTGACTTTC. It is translated as CASSKGPSASGANVLTF.

The rearrangement uses TRBV7-2 and TRBJ2-7; D is unresolved. Germline loops: CDR1 SGHTA, CDR2 FQGNSA. V was shortened by 8 bases and J by 9 bases, with 20 bases between the two germline ends. This CDR3 is built from 13 residues. In DNA, the CDR3 is TGTGCCAGCCGAGACTTACCTTCTTCGGGGCAGTACTTC. Translating gives CASRDLPSSGQYF.

This clonotype was seen repeatedly, ten times or more. V is TRBV7-8 and J is TRBJ1-5; 9 bases align to TRBD1. Losses at the gene ends were 5 bases for V and 2 bases for J; bases not matched to a gene: 7. Germline CDR1 is SGHVS and CDR2 is FQNEAQ. The CDR3 runs 16 residues. This chain's CDR3 is CASSLQDRGGNQPQHF. CDR3 nucleotide sequence: TGTGCCAGCAGCCTACAGGACAGGGGAGGCAATCAGCCCCAGCATTTT. The whole variable domain, filled in from reference TRBV7-8 and TRBJ1-5, reads GAGVSQSPRYKVAKRGQDVALRCDPISGHVSLFWYQQALGQGPEFLTYFQNEAQLDKSGLPSDRFFAERPEGSVSTLKIQRTQQEDSAVYLCASSLQDRGGNQPQHFGDGTRLSIL.

In this sample, this clonotype turned up a few times. This rearrangement joins TRBV6-2 or TRBV6-3 to TRBJ2-1; a weak D match, TRBD2 (5 bases). The CDR3 has 14 residues. V was trimmed by 7 bases and J by 1 base, leaving 11 bases between them. Looked up from germline, CDR1 is MNHEY and CDR2 is SVGEGT. The CDR3 reads CASKLRGSYNEQFF. CDR3 nucleotides: TGTGCCAGCAAGCTCCGAGGGTCCTACAATGAGCAGTTCTTC.

V gene TRBV5-1 combines with J gene TRBJ2-7; TRBD1 aligns across 7 bases. Germline lookup yields CDR1 SGHRS and CDR2 YFSETQ. The CDR3 is 14 residues long. V trimming: 0 bases; J trimming: 7 bases; junction bases outside the gene matches: 7. Written as DNA, the CDR3 is TGCGCCAGCAGCTTGGGACAGGGAACGGGGGAGCAGTACTTC. Its translation: CASSLGQGTGEQYF.

The rearrangement joins TRBV15 to TRBJ1-1; possibly TRBD1 for D (6 bases). V was cut by 5 bases and J by 1 base, with 11 bases left in between. Germline CDR1 LNHNV, CDR2 YYDKDF (reference sequence). The CDR3 runs to 14 residues. CDR3: CATSWGHQNTEAFF. CDR3 DNA sequence: TGTGCCACCAGCTGGGGACATCAGAACACTGAAGCTTTCTTT.

V and J are TRBV24-1 and TRBJ2-3, with a possible D match to TRBD1 (6 bases). This CDR3 spans 17 amino acids. In germline, CDR1 is KGHDR, CDR2 SFDVKD. Between the trimmed V and J ends, which lost 5 bases and 1 base, there was a span of 18 bases. The CDR3 protein is CATSGPAQGVGTDTQYF. CDR3 bases: TGTGCCACCAGTGGACCGGCACAGGGAGTAGGCACAGATACGCAGTATTTT.

V and J are TRBV7-2 and TRBJ2-7; D gene ambiguous. Germline V gene lookup returns CDR1 SGHTA and CDR2 FQGNSA. Trimming took off 5 bases at V and 0 bases at J, with 11 bases between the two ends. The CDR3 extends over 14 amino acids. The CDR3 coding sequence is TGTGCCAGCAGCCGGGCGCGCAACTCCTACGAGCAGTACTTC. Residues: CASSRARNSYEQYF.

The genes are TRBV7-8 and TRBJ1-4; D might be TRBD1 (6 bases). The V and J ends lost 6 bases and 8 bases respectively, with 22 bases between them. CDR1 is SGHVS, CDR2 FQNEAQ, per germline. There are 16 residues in the CDR3. The CDR3 sequence: CASSKGLARGDEKLFF. In nucleotides, the CDR3 is TGTGCCAGCAGTAAGGGGTTGGCTAGGGGGGACGAAAAACTGTTTTTT.